The T cell receptor (beta chain) described here comes from a study of blood T cell repertoires in COVID-19. Between the trimmed V and J ends, which lost 3 bases and 3 bases, there was a span of 12 bases. CDR1 MGHRA and CDR2 YSYEKL come from the germline V gene. This CDR3 region has 14 residues. Original processing methods: Cell counts per sample came from amplifying reference gene primers. Libraries were prepared by immunoSEQ multiplex PCR; TCRdb keeps only in-frame clonotypes and omits some of them. For V, J and clone size, that table is used; D and trimming come from the DNA. The sample lists around 150,000 clones; roughly 87% were seen once.

The clonotype comes from a woman aged 55-75 years with active or convalescent COVID-19. The sequencing sample was made of peripheral blood. The chain links TRBV4-1 to TRBJ2-7, with D perhaps TRBD1 (5 bases). The CDR3: CASSQVTDFYEQYF. The CDR3 DNA reads as TGCGCCAGCAGCCAGGTGACAGACTTCTACGAGCAGTACTTC.